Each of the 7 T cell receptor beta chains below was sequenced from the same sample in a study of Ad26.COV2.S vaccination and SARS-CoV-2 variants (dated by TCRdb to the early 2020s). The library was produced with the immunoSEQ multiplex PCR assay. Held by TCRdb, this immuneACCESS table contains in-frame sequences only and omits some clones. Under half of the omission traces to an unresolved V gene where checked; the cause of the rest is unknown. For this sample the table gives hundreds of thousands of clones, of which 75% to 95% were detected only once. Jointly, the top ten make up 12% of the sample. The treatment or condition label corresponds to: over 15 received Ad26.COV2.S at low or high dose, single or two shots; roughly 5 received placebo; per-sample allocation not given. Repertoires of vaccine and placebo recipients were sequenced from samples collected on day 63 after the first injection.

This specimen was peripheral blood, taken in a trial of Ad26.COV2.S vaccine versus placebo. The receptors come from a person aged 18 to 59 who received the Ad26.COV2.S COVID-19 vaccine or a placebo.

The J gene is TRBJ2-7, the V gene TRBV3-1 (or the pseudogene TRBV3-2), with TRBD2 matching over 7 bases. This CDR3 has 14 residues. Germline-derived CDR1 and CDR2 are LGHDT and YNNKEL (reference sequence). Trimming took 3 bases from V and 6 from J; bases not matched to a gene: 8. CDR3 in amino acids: CASSQGREGLEQYF. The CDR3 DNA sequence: TGTGCCAGCAGCCAGGGGAGGGAGGGCCTCGAGCAGTACTTC.

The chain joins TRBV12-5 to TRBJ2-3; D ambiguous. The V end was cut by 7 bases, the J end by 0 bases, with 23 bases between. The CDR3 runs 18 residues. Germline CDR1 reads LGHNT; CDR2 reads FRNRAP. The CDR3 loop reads CASAQLPFVTASTDTQYF. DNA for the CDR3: TGTGCTAGTGCCCAACTCCCCTTCGTTACGGCTAGCACAGATACGCAGTATTTT. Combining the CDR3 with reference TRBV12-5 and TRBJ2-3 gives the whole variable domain DARVTQTPRHKVTEMGQEVTMRCQPILGHNTVFWYRQTMMQGLELLAYFRNRAPLDDSGMPKDRFSAEMPDATLATLKIQPSEPRDSAVYFCASAQLPFVTASTDTQYFGPGTRLTVL.

CDR3 sequence: CASSPANRVNEQFF. CDR3 nucleotide sequence: TGCGCCAGCAGCCCCGCAAATAGAGTCAATGAGCAGTTCTTC. The J gene is TRBJ2-1, the V gene TRBV4-3; D gene ambiguous. V lost 4 bases and J 6 bases, leaving 13 bases between the germline ends. In germline, CDR1 is LGHNA, CDR2 YSLEER. The CDR3 has 14 amino acids.

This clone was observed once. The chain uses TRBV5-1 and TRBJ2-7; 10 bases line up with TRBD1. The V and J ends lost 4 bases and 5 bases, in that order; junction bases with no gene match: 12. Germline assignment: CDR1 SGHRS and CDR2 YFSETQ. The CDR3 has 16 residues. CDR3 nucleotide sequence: TGCGCCAGCAGCCCGTATATTGGGGACAGGGGTCACGAGCAGTACTTC. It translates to CASSPYIGDRGHEQYF. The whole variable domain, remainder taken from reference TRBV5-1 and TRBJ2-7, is KAGVTQTPRYLIKTRGQQVTLSCSPISGHRSVSWYQQTPGQGLQFLFEYFSETQRNKGNFPGRFSGRQFSNSRSEMNVSTLELGDSALYLCASSPYIGDRGHEQYFGPGTRLTVT.

CDR3 nucleotide sequence: TGTGCCAGCAGCTTTAGGGCTAACTATGGCTACACCTTC. It yields the protein CASSFRANYGYTF. The chain employs TRBV5-6 and TRBJ1-2; no clear D gene. V was cut by 2 bases and J by 0 bases, with 5 bases left in between. The V gene's germline CDR1 is SGHDT and CDR2 YYEEEE. The CDR3 covers 13 residues. Using reference TRBV5-6 and TRBJ1-2 for the parts outside the CDR3, the full variable domain is DAGVTQSPTHLIKTRGQQVTLRCSPKSGHDTVSWYQQALGQGPQFIFQYYEEEERQRGNFPDRFSGHQFPNYSSELNVNALLLGDSALYLCASSFRANYGYTFGSGTRLTVV.

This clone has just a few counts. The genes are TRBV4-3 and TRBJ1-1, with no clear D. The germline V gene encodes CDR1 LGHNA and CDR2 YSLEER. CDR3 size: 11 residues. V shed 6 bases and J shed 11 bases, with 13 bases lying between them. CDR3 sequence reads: CASRAGGEAFF. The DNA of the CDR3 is TGCGCCAGCAGGGCGGGTGGGGAGGCTTTCTTT.

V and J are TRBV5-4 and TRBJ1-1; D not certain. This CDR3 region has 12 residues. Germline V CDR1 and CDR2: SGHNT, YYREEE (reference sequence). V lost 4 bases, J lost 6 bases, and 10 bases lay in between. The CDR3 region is CASSPPASEAFF. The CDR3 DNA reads TGTGCCAGCAGCCCTCCTGCCTCTGAAGCTTTCTTT.